The text below deals with one T cell receptor (beta chain). Its target is unknown. The data were taken from a study of beta chain features in type 1 diabetes. Study information: Patients shared similar age, gender and cell yields with healthy donors. Findings and limits, study-wide: It was not settled here whether HLA type affects TCRB rearrangement.

Reverse transcribing all isolated RNA meant expressed TCRB transcripts were sequenced. The data were produced by immunoSEQ multiplex PCR, yet TCRdb's version contains in-frame clones alone and is incomplete. The sample records hundreds of thousands of clones, 10% to 15% being singletons. Sequencing input: naive CD4+ T cells from blood. The TCR comes from a man aged 18 to 30 in good health.

This chain's CDR3 is CSVQVGGTSNQPQHF. The CDR3 DNA is TGCAGCGTACAGGTCGGGGGGACTAGCAATCAGCCCCAGCATTTT. The chain links TRBV29-1 to TRBJ1-5; D perhaps matches TRBD1 (5 bases). The V end was cut by 6 bases, the J end by 0 bases, with 15 bases between. The CDR3 runs to 15 residues. Germline CDR1 is SQVTM and CDR2 is ANQGSEA. Variable domain in full (rest from reference TRBV29-1 and TRBJ1-5): SAVISQKPSRDICQRGTSLTIQCQVDSQVTMMFWYRQQPGQSLTLIATANQGSEATYESGFVIDKFPISRPNLTFSTLTVSNMSPEDSSIYLCSVQVGGTSNQPQHFGDGTRLSIL.